This TCR beta chain was captured in a study of control samples from healthy donors and cancer patients. The assay was immunoSEQ multiplex PCR, and TCRdb's table has in-frame clones only and misses some. This sample has over 25,000 clones, with approximately 87% found just once. The V end was cut by 1 base, the J end by 7 bases, with 17 bases between. The CDR3 has 15 residues. Germline assignment: CDR1 SGHNT and CDR2 YYREEE (reference sequence). The genes are TRBV5-4 and TRBJ1-1, with D uncertain. This TCR was sampled from a middle-aged woman with lung cancer. Material: PBMCs. CDR3 nucleotide sequence: TGTGCCAGCAGCTTGACGGCAAGCTTCCACAATGAAGCTTTCTTT. It yields the protein CASSLTASFHNEAFF.